One sample yielded the 32 T cell receptor beta chains listed below, sequenced in a study of blood T cell repertoires in COVID-19 (dated by TCRdb to between 2020 and 2021). The method was the immunoSEQ multiplex PCR assay. Here the immuneACCESS table is served through TCRdb, limited to in-frame sequences with V and J called. Missing clones are a known gap in these copies; in checked studies unresolved V genes cover under half, and the rest lacks a known reason. The sample table holds around 93,000 clones, of which 85% to 90% were seen once. 15% of the sample is held by the ten biggest clonotypes. The sequencing sample was made of peripheral blood. The source of these receptors is a human donor in a cohort sampled during active COVID-19.

This sequence joins TRBV4-1 and TRBJ2-5, with a weak D call TRBD1 (5 bases). CDR1 MGHRA and CDR2 YSYEKL come from the germline V gene. The CDR3 totals 17 residues. V dropped 0 bases and J dropped 1 base, with 15 bases sitting between them. The CDR3 loop reads CASSQERWGSSQETQYF. CDR3 nucleotides: TGCGCCAGCAGCCAAGAGCGATGGGGCAGTTCCCAAGAGACCCAGTACTTC.

CDR3 DNA: TGTGCCAGCAGCTCGACTAGAAAAGAGACCCAGTACTTC. This sequence encodes CASSSTRKETQYF. This rearrangement joins TRBV7-3 to TRBJ2-5; D perhaps matches TRBD2 (6 bases). CDR3 length: 13 amino acids. V lost 4 bases and J 3 bases, leaving 9 bases between the germline ends. Germline lookup yields CDR1 SGHTA and CDR2 FQGTGA.

The V and J genes are TRBV19 and TRBJ2-2; 8 bases fit TRBD1. The length of the CDR3 is 15 residues. Germline V CDR1 and CDR2: LNHDA, SQIVND (reference sequence). V lost 3 bases and J lost 4; bases outside the gene matches: 4. The CDR3 region has the DNA TGTGCCAGTAGTATTGCGGACAGGGTCACCGGGGAGCTGTTTTTT. This gives the protein CASSIADRVTGELFF.

This chain uses TRBV19 with TRBJ1-1; the D is unclear. Germline V gives CDR1 LNHDA, CDR2 SQIVND (reference sequence). The CDR3 consists of 14 residues. With 4 bases removed from V and 3 bases from J, the gap between germline ends came to 12 bases. The CDR3 region has the DNA TGTGCCAGTAGTAGAGAGTGGGAGGACACTGAAGCTTTCTTT. Its protein is CASSREWEDTEAFF.

This chain joins TRBV27 and TRBJ1-1; 7 nucleotides align to TRBD1. The CDR3 spans 13 residues. Trimming at V came to 6 bases and at J to 7 bases, leaving 8 bases not matched to a gene. Per the germline V gene, CDR1 is MNHEY and CDR2 is SMNVEV (reference sequence). The CDR3: CASSMTGLVEAFF. CDR3 nucleotides: TGTGCCAGCAGCATGACAGGGCTCGTTGAAGCTTTCTTT.

This rearrangement joins TRBV14 to TRBJ1-1, with a tentative D call TRBD1 (6 bases). The CDR3 spans 13 residues. Germline CDR1 and CDR2: SGHDN and FVKESK. Trimming took 9 bases from V and 1 from J, leaving 12 bases between them. DNA of the CDR3: TGTGCCAGGAACCTGACAGGGAACACTGAAGCTTTCTTT. Protein product: CARNLTGNTEAFF.

The table lists this clone with a count of one. The chain employs TRBV5-6 and TRBJ2-7; 10 positions match TRBD1. The CDR3 runs 14 residues. J was trimmed by 5 bases and V by 3 bases; bases with no gene match: 5. Germline values: CDR1 SGHDT, CDR2 YYEEEE. The CDR3 bases are TGTGCCAGCAGCTGGGACAGGGGTAGGCACGAGCAGTACTTC. It is translated as CASSWDRGRHEQYF.

The chain joins TRBV7-9 to TRBJ2-3, with TRBD2 as a possible D gene (5 bases). Trimming pared 10 bases from V and 2 bases from J, leaving 13 bases between. CDR1 and CDR2 from the germline V gene are SEHNR and FQNEAQ (reference sequence). CDR3 size: 13 residues. CDR3 in amino acids: CATSSQTTDTQYF. CDR3 DNA: TGTGCCACCTCTAGCCAAACCACAGATACGCAGTATTTT.

This chain uses TRBV19 with TRBJ1-2; 8 nucleotides align to TRBD1. This CDR3 comprises 14 residues. Germline CDR1 LNHDA, CDR2 SQIVND (reference sequence). Trimming cost V 6 bases and J 4 bases; bases outside gene matches: 7. The CDR3 spells CASRDGQGGYGYTF. The DNA of the CDR3 is TGTGCCAGTAGAGACGGACAGGGCGGCTATGGCTACACCTTC.

CDR3 sequence (DNA): TGTGCCAGCAGTGGGGGACAGGGAATATACAATGAGCAGTTCTTC. This translates into CASSGGQGIYNEQFF. This sequence joins TRBV6-6 and TRBJ2-1; 9 nucleotides match TRBD1. Germline CDR1 and CDR2: MNHNY and SVGAGI (reference sequence). With V trimmed by 5 bases and J by 4 bases, 6 bases remained unmatched. This CDR3 spans 15 amino acids.

V usage is TRBV11-2 and J usage is TRBJ2-1; 9 bases agree with TRBD2. V shed 1 base, J shed 6 bases, and the junction held 10 bases outside the gene matches. The CDR3 sequence is 17 residues long. The germline CDR1 and CDR2 sequences are SGHAT and FQNNGV. The CDR3: CASSLVGGRASSNEQFF. The CDR3 coding sequence is TGTGCCAGCAGCTTAGTTGGCGGGAGGGCCAGTTCCAATGAGCAGTTCTTC.

The CDR3 DNA is TGCGCCACCTCCCCCGCGAGCTCCTACGAGCAGTACTTC. Translation: CATSPASSYEQYF. The chain employs TRBV5-1 and TRBJ2-7; unclear D gene. Germline-derived CDR1 and CDR2 are SGHRS and YFSETQ. V lost 9 bases and J 0 bases, leaving 13 bases between the germline ends. This CDR3 has 13 residues.

This rearrangement joins TRBV27 to TRBJ2-3, with 7 bases matching TRBD1. The junction had 4 bases not matched to a gene; V was cut back by 6 bases and J by 4 bases. CDR1 and CDR2 (germline): MNHEY, SMNVEV (reference sequence). CDR3 length: 13 residues. This CDR3 reads CASSRDRPDTQYF. CDR3 DNA sequence: TGTGCCAGCAGCCGGGACAGACCAGATACGCAGTATTTT.

V gene TRBV5-1 combines with J gene TRBJ1-1; perhaps TRBD1 as D (6 bases). Per the germline V gene, CDR1 is SGHRS and CDR2 is YFSETQ. CDR3 length: 14 amino acids. V shed 4 bases and J shed 4 bases, with 14 bases lying between them. Written as DNA, the CDR3 is TGCGCCAGCAGCCCACAGGGAATAGGCACTGAAGCTTTCTTT. Protein sequence: CASSPQGIGTEAFF.

The CDR3 loop is CAISEARGVQETQYF. In DNA form, the CDR3 reads TGTGCCATCAGTGAGGCCCGGGGGGTTCAAGAGACCCAGTACTTC. V usage is TRBV10-3 and J usage is TRBJ2-5, with 7 bases matching TRBD2. Germline V lookup: CDR1 ENHRY, CDR2 SYGVKD. With 2 bases clipped from V and 2 bases from J, the junction kept 5 bases outside the gene matches. The CDR3 runs to 15 residues.

This clone appeared a few times. The rearrangement uses TRBV19 and TRBJ2-7; D gene ambiguous. Germline V gene lookup returns CDR1 LNHDA and CDR2 SQIVND (reference sequence). The CDR3 covers 13 residues. V was trimmed by 6 bases and J by 0 bases, leaving 9 bases between them. CDR3 nucleotide sequence: TGTGCCAGTAGCCCCCCCTCCTCCTACGAGCAGTACTTC. It codes for CASSPPSSYEQYF.

The chain joins TRBV5-1 to TRBJ2-7, with a weak D call TRBD1 (6 bases). Germline assignment: CDR1 SGHRS and CDR2 YFSETQ. Trimming cost V 7 bases and J 7 bases, with 21 bases left between them. The CDR3 loop spans 14 amino acids. The CDR3 loop reads CASYKDRTTGEQYF. DNA of the CDR3: TGCGCCAGCTACAAGGACAGAACGACGGGGGAGCAGTACTTC.

The chain combines TRBV4-2 with TRBJ2-7, with D perhaps TRBD2 (5 bases). CDR1 and CDR2 from the germline V gene are LGHNA and YNFKEQ. CDR3 length: 16 residues. V dropped 0 bases and J dropped 1 base, with 13 bases sitting between them. The CDR3 coding sequence is TGTGCCAGCAGCCAAGAGGCCGGGATAGGGTCCTACGAGCAGTACTTC. Protein sequence: CASSQEAGIGSYEQYF.

The rearrangement links TRBV5-1 to TRBJ2-5, with a tentative D call TRBD2 (5 bases). The CDR3 sequence is 14 residues long. V was shortened by 4 bases and J by 5 bases, with 15 bases between the two germline ends. Germline V CDR1 and CDR2: SGHRS, YFSETQ. This chain's CDR3 is CASSTGMGRETQYF. CDR3 nucleotide sequence: TGCGCCAGCAGCACCGGGATGGGCAGGGAGACCCAGTACTTC.

The rearrangement uses TRBV28 and TRBJ2-3; 11 bases line up with TRBD2. The CDR3 sequence is 16 residues long. The germline gives CDR1 MDHEN, CDR2 SYDVKM. Losses at the gene ends were 3 bases for V and 2 bases for J; bases not matched to a gene: 4. The CDR3 sequence is CASSFPLAGVTDTQYF. CDR3 bases: TGTGCCAGCAGTTTCCCACTAGCGGGAGTCACAGATACGCAGTATTTT. The full variable domain, rest sourced from reference TRBV28 and TRBJ2-3, is DVKVTQSSRYLVKRTGEKVFLECVQDMDHENMFWYRQDPGLGLRLIYFSYDVKMKEKGDIPEGYSVSREKKERFSLILESASTNQTSMYLCASSFPLAGVTDTQYFGPGTRLTVL.

The chain has TRBV29-1 and TRBJ2-1; 8 bases map to TRBD2. Trimming at V came to 8 bases and at J to 7 bases, leaving 13 bases not matched to a gene. CDR3 size: 14 residues. CDR1 and CDR2 from the germline V gene are SQVTM and ANQGSEA. CDR3 amino acids: CSTISGIAGNEQFF. CDR3 DNA: TGCAGCACAATTAGCGGGATAGCGGGGAATGAGCAGTTCTTC.

The chain carries TRBV5-4 and TRBJ1-2, with D hard to call. V was pared by 8 bases and J by 0 bases, with 5 bases between. This CDR3 comprises 11 residues. Germline CDR1 reads SGHNT; CDR2 reads YYREEE (reference sequence). CDR3 nucleotide sequence: TGTGCCAGTAGAGCTAACTATGGCTACACCTTC. As protein: CASRANYGYTF.

The rearrangement joins TRBV11-2 to TRBJ2-7, with 13 bases lining up with TRBD2. The V gene end was trimmed by 5 bases and the J gene end by 2 bases; junction bases not matched to a gene: 6. Germline V gives CDR1 SGHAT, CDR2 FQNNGV. CDR3 length equals 16 residues. CDR3 nucleotides: TGTGCCAGCAGCACGACACTAGCGGGAGGGCCCTACGAGCAGTACTTC. This translates into CASSTTLAGGPYEQYF.

The rearrangement joins TRBV4-3 to TRBJ2-2; 7 nucleotides align to TRBD2. Germline CDR1 LGHNA, CDR2 YSLEER. Unmatched junction bases numbered 3, after V lost 0 bases and J lost 8 bases. The CDR3 has 14 residues. CDR3 in amino acids: CASSQEVAGGELFF. CDR3 nucleotides: TGCGCCAGCAGCCAAGAGGTAGCGGGTGGGGAGCTGTTTTTT.

V is TRBV5-1 and J is TRBJ2-3; 9 nucleotides line up with TRBD2. Germline V gene lookup returns CDR1 SGHRS and CDR2 YFSETQ. V trimming: 2 bases; J trimming: 0 bases; junction bases outside the gene matches: 4. The CDR3 is 16 residues long. The chain's CDR3 is CASSLPSGVSTDTQYF. The CDR3 DNA follows: TGCGCCAGCAGCTTACCTAGCGGGGTTAGCACAGATACGCAGTATTTT.

The rearrangement links TRBV9 to TRBJ2-1; 12 bases line up with TRBD2. The V and J ends lost 3 bases and 6 bases, in that order; junction bases with no gene match: 22. The CDR3 loop spans 21 amino acids. The V gene's germline CDR1 is SGDLS and CDR2 YYNGEE. For the CDR3, the DNA is TGTGCCAGCAGCGCTTCCCCCACGGCTAGCGGGAGGGCCAGGGGTCGCAATGAGCAGTTCTTC. This encodes CASSASPTASGRARGRNEQFF.

The V gene is TRBV19, the J gene TRBJ1-1; D is perhaps TRBD1 (5 bases). Germline loops: CDR1 LNHDA, CDR2 SQIVND (reference sequence). The CDR3 has 14 amino acids. V was cut by 5 bases and J by 1 base, with 11 bases left in between. In DNA form, the CDR3 reads TGTGCCAGTAGTGTCACGGGGGGGAACACTGAAGCTTTCTTT. Translation gives CASSVTGGNTEAFF.

The chain carries TRBV27 and TRBJ2-3; 9 nucleotides align to TRBD2. Trimming removed 3 bases from V and 2 bases from J; junction bases left unmatched: 3. This CDR3 has 15 residues. Germline V gene lookup returns CDR1 MNHEY and CDR2 SMNVEV (reference sequence). CDR3 nucleotide sequence: TGTGCCAGCAGTTTCACTAGCGGGCCCACAGATACGCAGTATTTT. It encodes CASSFTSGPTDTQYF.

The chain recombines TRBV24-1 with TRBJ2-1; D gene unclear. CDR1 is KGHDR, CDR2 SFDVKD, per germline. Trimming cost V 4 bases and J 5 bases, with 11 bases left between them. This CDR3 has 14 residues. CDR3 in amino acids: CATSDPNKNNEQFF. In DNA, the CDR3 is TGTGCCACCAGTGACCCAAACAAAAACAATGAGCAGTTCTTC.

The rearrangement joins TRBV7-9 to TRBJ1-5, with unresolved D. Per germline, CDR1 SEHNR and CDR2 FQNEAQ (reference sequence). V lost 5 bases and J 2 bases, leaving 7 bases between the germline ends. This CDR3 is built from 13 residues. For the CDR3, the DNA is TGTGCCAGCAGCGATTCGGGCAATCAGCCCCAGCATTTT. It specifies CASSDSGNQPQHF. The full variable domain, with the rest looked up from reference TRBV7-9 and TRBJ1-5, is DTGVSQNPRHKITKRGQNVTFRCDPISEHNRLYWYRQTLGQGPEFLTYFQNEAQLEKSRLLSDRFSAERPKGSFSTLEIQRTEQGDSAMYLCASSDSGNQPQHFGDGTRLSIL.

V usage is TRBV30 and J usage is TRBJ2-2; a weak D match, TRBD2 (6 bases). The CDR3 covers 14 residues. CDR1 and CDR2 (germline): GTSNPN, SVGIG (reference sequence). CDR3 DNA: TGTGCTGGGGGGAGGCGGGAGAACACCGGGGAGCTGTTTTTT. Amino acids: CAGGRRENTGELFF.

This chain links TRBV3-1 (or the pseudogene TRBV3-2) with TRBJ2-1; TRBD2 aligns across 10 bases. V shed 4 bases and J 9 bases; nucleotides not matched to a gene: 6. The CDR3 is made up of 14 amino acids. Germline assignment: CDR1 LGHDT and CDR2 YNNKEL (reference sequence). This chain's CDR3 is CASSPIAGGSEQFF. The DNA of the CDR3 is TGTGCCAGCAGCCCTATAGCGGGGGGAAGTGAGCAGTTCTTC.